Only one count was recorded for the clone carrying this T cell receptor beta chain. Time point: baseline pretreatment blood. Treatment defined: 15 Gy SBRT to primary tumor, nephrectomy 4 weeks later. The V and J ends lost 3 bases and 9 bases, in that order; junction bases with no gene match: 2. The length of the CDR3 is 13 residues. CDR1 MRHNA and CDR2 SNTAGT come from the germline V gene. The data originate from a study of radiation and T cells in renal cell carcinoma. The repertoire was sequenced with immunoSEQ multiplex PCR; TCRdb's copy has only in-frame clones and lacks some. The sample includes roughly 100,000 clones, approximately 83% of them seen just once.

This clonotype was obtained from a man between 60 and 75 years old with renal cell carcinoma. Sequences were derived from blood, sampled from a patient whose treatment included radiotherapy and nephrectomy. The chain uses TRBV6-4 and TRBJ2-5; 12 positions agree with TRBD2. The CDR3 coding sequence is TGTGCCAGCAGTGAGACTAGCGGGAGTGCCCAGTACTTC. This gives the protein CASSETSGSAQYF.